This entry concerns a single TCR beta chain. Its cognate antigen is unknown. Produced via immunoSEQ multiplex PCR; TCRdb's table is partial and in-frame only. This sample has about 110,000 clones, with 90% found just once. These data belong to a study of Tregs in tolerant kidney transplant recipients. Study-level findings and limits: In tolerant patients, donor-specific Tregs outgrew total Tregs, suggesting antigen-driven expansion.

The CDR3 length is 15 residues. Germline V gives CDR1 SGHRS, CDR2 YFSETQ. Germline trimming cut 0 bases from V and 3 bases from J; bases unmatched to any gene: 4. The genes are TRBV5-1 and TRBJ1-2; TRBD1 aligns across 8 bases. This TCR derives from a human donor who received a combined kidney and bone marrow transplant. The material sequenced was CD4+ T cells from blood, taken before the transplant. The CDR3 region is CASSLEGTGHYGYTF. CDR3 in DNA: TGCGCCAGCAGCTTGGAGGGGACAGGCCACTATGGCTACACCTTC.